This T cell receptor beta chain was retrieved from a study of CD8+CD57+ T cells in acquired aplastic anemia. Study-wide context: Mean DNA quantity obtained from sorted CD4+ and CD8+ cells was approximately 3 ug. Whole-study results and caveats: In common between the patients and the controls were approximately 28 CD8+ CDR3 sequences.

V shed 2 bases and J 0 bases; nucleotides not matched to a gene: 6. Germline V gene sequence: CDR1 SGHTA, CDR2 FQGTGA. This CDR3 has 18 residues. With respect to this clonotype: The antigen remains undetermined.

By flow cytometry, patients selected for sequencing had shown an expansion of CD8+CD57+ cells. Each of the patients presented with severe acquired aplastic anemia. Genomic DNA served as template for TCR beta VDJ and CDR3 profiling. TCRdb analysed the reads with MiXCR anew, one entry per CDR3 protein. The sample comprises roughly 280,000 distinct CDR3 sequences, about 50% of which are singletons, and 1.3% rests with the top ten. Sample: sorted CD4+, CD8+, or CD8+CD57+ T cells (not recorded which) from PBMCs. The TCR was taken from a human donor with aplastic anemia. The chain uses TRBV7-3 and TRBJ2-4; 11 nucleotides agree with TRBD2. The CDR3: CASSLPTSGGLAKNIQYF. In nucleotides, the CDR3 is TGTGCCAGCAGCTTACCCACTAGCGGGGGACTAGCCAAAAACATTCAGTACTTC. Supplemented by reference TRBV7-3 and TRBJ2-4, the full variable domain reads GAGVSQTPSNKVTEKGKYVELRCDPISGHTALYWYRQSLGQGPEFLIYFQGTGAADDSGLPNDRFFAVRPEGSVSTLKIQRTERGDSAVYLCASSLPTSGGLAKNIQYFGAGTRLSVL.